These 17 T cell receptor beta chains originate from one sample sequenced in a study of blood T cell repertoires in COVID-19. Generated by immunoSEQ multiplex PCR, the TCRdb table keeps only in-frame clones and is missing some. Of about 28,000 clones listed, about 92% are singletons. Sample: peripheral blood. Every receptor here comes from a woman in her 70s with COVID-19, enrolled during active disease.

The V gene is TRBV11-2, the J gene TRBJ2-1, with D possibly TRBD1 on 5 matching bases. The ends were cut back, 2 bases at V and 4 bases at J, with 6 bases in the middle. The CDR3 sequence is 13 residues long. CDR1 and CDR2 (germline): SGHAT, FQNNGV. As DNA, the CDR3 is TGTGCCAGCAGCTTACAGGGTTACAATGAGCAGTTCTTC. This sequence encodes CASSLQGYNEQFF. The whole variable domain, filled in from reference TRBV11-2 and TRBJ2-1, reads EAGVAQSPRYKIIEKRQSVAFWCNPISGHATLYWYQQILGQGPKLLIQFQNNGVVDDSQLPKDRFSAERLKGVDSTLKIQPAKLEDSAVYLCASSLQGYNEQFFGPGTRLTVL.

The gene calls are TRBV18 and TRBJ2-2; TRBD1 matches at 8 bases. This CDR3 is built from 15 residues. CDR1 is KGHSH and CDR2 is LQKENI in the germline V gene. Germline trimming cut 5 bases from V and 5 bases from J; bases unmatched to any gene: 7. This CDR3 reads CASSRDRPLTGELFF. The CDR3 DNA is TGTGCCAGCTCAAGGGACAGGCCTTTAACCGGGGAGCTGTTTTTT.

This chain connects TRBV19 to TRBJ1-6, with D perhaps matching TRBD1 (5 bases). Germline CDR1 is LNHDA and CDR2 is SQIVND (reference sequence). The CDR3 sequence is 15 residues long. V was cut by 3 bases and J by 6 bases, with 12 bases left in between. CDR3 DNA: TGTGCCAGTAGTATTGAAGGGGTCCTTAATTCACCCCTCCACTTT. Its protein is CASSIEGVLNSPLHF.

V and J are TRBV12-3 or TRBV12-4 and TRBJ1-2, with D unclear. This CDR3 spans 13 amino acids. V dropped 6 bases and J dropped 1 base, with 9 bases sitting between them. Written as DNA, the CDR3 is TGTGCCAGCAGCCCGAACATTAACTATGGCTACACCTTC. This sequence encodes CASSPNINYGYTF.

The rearrangement uses TRBV18 and TRBJ1-1, with D possibly TRBD1 on 5 matching bases. The germline V gene encodes CDR1 KGHSH and CDR2 LQKENI. V gave up 6 bases and J gave up 1 base, with 12 bases separating them. There are 14 residues in the CDR3. The CDR3 reads CASSDTGQNTEAFF. The DNA of the CDR3 is TGTGCCAGCTCTGATACAGGACAGAACACTGAAGCTTTCTTT.

This clone was counted only a few times. V and J are TRBV6-5 and TRBJ1-3; 7 nucleotides align to TRBD1. The CDR3 length is 13 residues. The J segment lost 4 bases and the V segment lost 7 bases, leaving 4 bases of the junction unmatched. Germline values: CDR1 MNHEY, CDR2 SVGAGI. CDR3 bases: TGTGCCAGCAACAGGGGATCCGGAAACACCATATATTTT. Its translation is CASNRGSGNTIYF.

The chain couples TRBV10-3 to TRBJ1-6; 11 bases align to TRBD1. The CDR3 has 15 residues. With V trimmed by 10 bases and J by 10 bases, 12 bases remained unmatched. Germline values: CDR1 ENHRY, CDR2 SYGVKD. The CDR3 region is CATLEPGQGDSPLHF. The CDR3 DNA reads TGTGCCACATTAGAACCGGGACAGGGGGACTCACCCCTCCACTTT.

The chain has TRBV3-1 (or the pseudogene TRBV3-2) and TRBJ2-1; TRBD2 might be the D (5 bases). Germline V gene data show CDR1 as LGHDT and CDR2 as YNNKEL (reference sequence). The CDR3 totals 13 residues. Trimming left V 1 base short and J 13 bases short, with 14 bases between. In DNA, the CDR3 is TGTGCCAGCAGCCAAGTTCCAGCGGAGCCTCAGTTCTTC. Translation gives CASSQVPAEPQFF.

This sequence joins TRBV19 and TRBJ2-2; maybe TRBD2 (6 bases). V lost 9 bases to trimming and J lost 4 bases, with 18 bases between them. The CDR3 contains 15 residues. The germline V gene encodes CDR1 LNHDA and CDR2 SQIVND (reference sequence). CDR3 sequence (DNA): TGTGCCAGCAAGCCAGTCCGGGACTTCACCGGGGAGCTGTTTTTT. Protein sequence: CASKPVRDFTGELFF.

The V gene is TRBV27, the J gene TRBJ1-4; D unclear. Germline CDR1 is MNHEY and CDR2 is SMNVEV (reference sequence). This CDR3 is 16 amino acids long. Between the trimmed V and J ends, which lost 6 bases and 0 bases, there was a span of 14 bases. CDR3 sequence reads: CASRRESGSTNEKLFF. CDR3 coding DNA: TGTGCCAGCAGACGTGAGTCGGGATCAACTAATGAAAAACTGTTTTTT.

This chain links TRBV27 with TRBJ2-2; D perhaps matches TRBD2 (6 bases). CDR3 length: 13 residues. V was shortened by 6 bases and J by 6 bases, with 11 bases between the two germline ends. CDR1 MNHEY and CDR2 SMNVEV come from the germline V gene (reference sequence). CDR3 residues: CASRVLAAGELFF. The CDR3 DNA reads as TGTGCCAGCAGGGTTTTAGCGGCCGGGGAGCTGTTTTTT.

J is TRBJ1-1 and V is TRBV4-2; TRBD1 aligns across 8 bases. The V and J ends lost 7 bases and 1 base, in that order; junction bases with no gene match: 11. The CDR3 is 16 amino acids. In germline, CDR1 is LGHNA, CDR2 YNFKEQ. The CDR3 DNA follows: TGTGCCAGCAACCGGGGGACAGGAAATTGGAACACTGAAGCTTTCTTT. It codes for CASNRGTGNWNTEAFF.

The V call is TRBV7-3, the J call TRBJ2-1, with TRBD2 matching 7 bases. V lost 3 bases to trimming and J lost 10 bases; unmatched junction nucleotides: 9. The CDR3 totals 14 residues. Germline lookup yields CDR1 SGHTA and CDR2 FQGTGA. For the CDR3, the DNA is TGTGCCAGCAGCTTGTGGGCGGGAGAGAAGGAGCAGTTCTTC. As protein: CASSLWAGEKEQFF.

CDR3: CSAGQGGTDTQYF. CDR3 coding DNA: TGCAGCGCAGGGCAGGGTGGCACAGATACGCAGTATTTT. J is TRBJ2-3 and V is TRBV29-1; possibly TRBD1 for D (5 bases). The germline V gene has CDR1 SQVTM and CDR2 ANQGSEA. The V and J ends lost 7 bases and 1 base respectively, with 12 bases between them. The CDR3 has 13 residues.

V is TRBV6-5 and J is TRBJ2-5; D possibly corresponds to TRBD2 (5 bases). CDR1 is MNHEY, CDR2 SVGAGI, per germline. The CDR3 is made up of 14 amino acids. V lost 2 bases and J 5 bases, leaving 12 bases between the germline ends. The CDR3 loop is CASSYEPRGETQYF. CDR3 DNA sequence: TGTGCCAGCAGTTACGAACCCCGAGGGGAGACCCAGTACTTC.

V and J are TRBV5-6 and TRBJ1-3; D might be TRBD1 (5 bases). The ends were cut back, 4 bases at V and 0 bases at J, with 17 bases in the middle. Per germline, CDR1 SGHDT and CDR2 YYEEEE. The CDR3 is 17 residues long. The CDR3 loop is CASSDLGPQDSGNTIYF. CDR3 sequence (DNA): TGTGCCAGCAGCGATTTGGGGCCACAGGACTCTGGAAACACCATATATTTT. The full variable domain, completed using reference TRBV5-6 and TRBJ1-3, is DAGVTQSPTHLIKTRGQQVTLRCSPKSGHDTVSWYQQALGQGPQFIFQYYEEEERQRGNFPDRFSGHQFPNYSSELNVNALLLGDSALYLCASSDLGPQDSGNTIYFGEGSWLTVV.

This clone was seen only a few times. The gene calls are TRBV9 and TRBJ1-1; 7 nucleotides match TRBD1. Per germline, CDR1 SGDLS and CDR2 YYNGEE. The CDR3 consists of 15 residues. The V gene end was trimmed by 4 bases and the J gene end by 6 bases; junction bases not matched to a gene: 12. This CDR3 is CASSPAYRGAPEAFF. The CDR3 DNA sequence: TGTGCCAGCAGCCCAGCCTACAGGGGAGCCCCTGAAGCTTTCTTT.